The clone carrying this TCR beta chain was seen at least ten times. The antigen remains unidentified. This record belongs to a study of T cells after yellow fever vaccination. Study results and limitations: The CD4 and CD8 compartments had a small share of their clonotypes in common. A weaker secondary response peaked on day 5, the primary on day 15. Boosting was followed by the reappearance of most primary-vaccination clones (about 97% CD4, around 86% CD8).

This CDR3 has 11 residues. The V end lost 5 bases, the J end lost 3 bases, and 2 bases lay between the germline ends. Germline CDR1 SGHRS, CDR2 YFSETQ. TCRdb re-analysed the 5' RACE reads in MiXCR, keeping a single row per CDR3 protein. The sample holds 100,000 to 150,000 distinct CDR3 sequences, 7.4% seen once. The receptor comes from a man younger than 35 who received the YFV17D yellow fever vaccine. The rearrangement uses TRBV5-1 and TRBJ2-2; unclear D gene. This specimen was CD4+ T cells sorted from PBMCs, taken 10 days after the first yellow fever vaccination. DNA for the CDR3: TGCGCCAGCAGGTACACCGGGGAGCTGTTTTTT. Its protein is CASRYTGELFF.